A selection of T cell receptor beta chains follows, all from one sample in a study of blood T cell repertoires in COVID-19. Produced via immunoSEQ multiplex PCR; TCRdb's table is partial and in-frame only. This table has hundreds of thousands of clones, more than 65% appearing once. Material: peripheral blood. Receptors originate from a woman in her 40s with active or convalescent COVID-19. The CDR3 runs from the conserved cysteine through the conserved F or W. The D gene is left open where the match is weak. For some rows the clone size is stated as once, few or many, or as a class when expanded; others skip it.

NA	NA	TRBV29-1	TRBJ2-1	TGCAGCGCCGAGAGGGGGGGCCTTTTCAATGAGCAGTTCTTC	CSAERGGLFNEQFF
NA	NA	TRBV30	TRBJ1-1	TGTGCCTGGAGTGCCCCAGGGGTACGCGTGGACACTGAAGCTTTCTTT	CAWSAPGVRVDTEAFF
NA	NA	TRBV9	TRBJ1-3	TGTGCCAGCGCCACACAGCCTTCTGGAAACACCATATATTTT	CASATQPSGNTIYF
NA	TRBD2	TRBV30	TRBJ2-1	TGTGCCTGGAGTACTAGCGGGGGCTACAATGAGCAGTTCTTC	CAWSTSGGYNEQFF
few	TRBD1	TRBV5-5	TRBJ2-5	TGTGCCAGCAGCTCCGGGACAGGGATTACGGAGACCCAGTACTTC	CASSSGTGITETQYF
NA	NA	TRBV7-9	TRBJ2-1	TGTGCCAGCAGCTTAGTAGGCCTCGGAGGGTACAATGAGCAGTTCTTC	CASSLVGLGGYNEQFF
NA	NA	TRBV19	TRBJ1-2	TGTGCCAGCATGGGGCAGCAAATTTTCGTCGGCTATGGCTACACCTTC	CASMGQQIFVGYGYTF
NA	TRBD2	TRBV4-1	TRBJ2-1	TGCGCCAGCAGCCACGTCAAGGGGACTAGCGGTCCCAATGAGCAGTTCTTC	CASSHVKGTSGPNEQFF
few	TRBD2	TRBV5-4	TRBJ2-1	TGTGCCAGCAATCCATGGACTAGCGGGCACAATGAGCAGTTCTTC	CASNPWTSGHNEQFF
NA	NA	TRBV5-1	TRBJ2-7	TGCGCCAGCAGCTTGAGGGACTTTGAGGGAGAGCAGTACTTC	CASSLRDFEGEQYF
many	NA	TRBV27	TRBJ1-5	TGTGCCAGCAGTTTACGCGGGCGGGATCAGCCCCAGCATTTT	CASSLRGRDQPQHF
few	NA	TRBV7-9	TRBJ2-5	TGTGCCAGCAGCCGGACTAGGCGGGGGCCGCAAGAGACCCAGTACTTC	CASSRTRRGPQETQYF
NA	NA	TRBV6-5	TRBJ1-1	TGTGCCAGCGGGCGCCGGGAAGGGACTGAAGCTTTCTTT	CASGRREGTEAFF
NA	NA	TRBV28	TRBJ1-4	TGTGCCAGCAGTTCCCGGGAAAAACTGTTTTTT	CASSSREKLFF
NA	TRBD1	TRBV5-5	TRBJ1-2	TGTGCCAGCATCCAGACAGGGGCCTTTGACTACACCTTC	CASIQTGAFDYTF
NA	TRBD1	TRBV10-3	TRBJ1-1	TGTGCCATCAGGCGGACAGGGGATATGAACACTGAAGCTTTCTTT	CAIRRTGDMNTEAFF
NA	NA	TRBV30	TRBJ1-2	TGTGCCTGGAGTGTGGGCAGGGACTATGGCTACACCTTC	CAWSVGRDYGYTF
once	TRBD1	TRBV19	TRBJ2-7	TGTGCCAGTAGTTTCCGGGACAGGAGTTACGAGCAGTACTTC	CASSFRDRSYEQYF
NA	NA	TRBV20-1	TRBJ2-5	TGCAGTTTTGGCGGCCAAGAGACCCAGTACTTC	CSFGGQETQYF
NA	TRBD2	TRBV5-1	TRBJ2-1	TGCGCCAGCAGCGAACTAGCGGGGGGGCAGGGTGAGCAGTTCTTC	CASSELAGGQGEQFF
NA	NA	TRBV7-9	TRBJ1-2	TGTGCCAGCAAAGAGTTTCGCGACTATGGCTACACCTTC	CASKEFRDYGYTF
many	NA	TRBV7-9	TRBJ2-7	TGTGCCAGCAGCTACACGGCGGACTGGACCTACGAGCAGTACTTC	CASSYTADWTYEQYF
NA	NA	TRBV2	TRBJ1-1	TGTGCCAGCAGTAAGTTTGGAGAGAACACTGAAGCTTTCTTT	CASSKFGENTEAFF
NA	NA	TRBV6-5	TRBJ1-1	TGTGCCAGCAGTTCTTGGACAGATGTGAACACTGAAGCTTTCTTT	CASSSWTDVNTEAFF
NA	TRBD1	TRBV11-3	TRBJ1-1	TGTGCCAGCAGCCCCGGGACAGCTGAAGCTTTCTTT	CASSPGTAEAFF
few	NA	TRBV9	TRBJ2-2	TGTGCCAGCAGCGCATCCGCGTGGGGCGCGAACACCGGGGAGCTGTTTTTT	CASSASAWGANTGELFF
NA	NA	TRBV24-1	TRBJ2-3	TGTGCCACCAGTGAATATAGGGCAGGGATAGATACGCAGTATTTT	CATSEYRAGIDTQYF
NA	TRBD1	TRBV7-3	TRBJ2-5	TGTGCCAGCAGCTTATCTCGAGACAGGGGGCAAGAGACCCAGTACTTC	CASSLSRDRGQETQYF
once	NA	TRBV5-1	TRBJ2-3	TGCGCCAGCAGCTTGGACGACTCTAGCACAGATACGCAGTATTTT	CASSLDDSSTDTQYF
few	NA	TRBV9	TRBJ1-1	TGTGCCAGCAGCGTAGGTATCGGGGGATTGAGTGAAGCTTTCTTT	CASSVGIGGLSEAFF
NA	TRBD2	TRBV5-4	TRBJ2-5	TGTGCCAGCAGCTTGGCCTTGGGCGGGGGAGAAGAGACCCAGTACTTC	CASSLALGGGEETQYF
once	NA	TRBV7-8	TRBJ1-4	TGTGCCAGCAGCTTAGTACTCGGCGGTAATGAAAAACTGTTTTTT	CASSLVLGGNEKLFF
NA	NA	TRBV6-5	TRBJ1-4	TGTGCCAGCAGTTCCAGGGGTATTGGTGAAAAACTGTTTTTT	CASSSRGIGEKLFF
NA	NA	TRBV28	TRBJ1-2	TGTGCCAGCAGTTTTGAGGCAGACCTATATGGCTACACCTTC	CASSFEADLYGYTF
NA	NA	TRBV9	TRBJ1-3	TGTGCCAGCAGCGTAACAGCAATCTCTGGAAACACCATATATTTT	CASSVTAISGNTIYF
few	NA	TRBV29-1	TRBJ1-2	TGCAGCGTTGAATCCACAGGGAACTATGGCTACACCTTC	CSVESTGNYGYTF
NA	NA	TRBV5-6	TRBJ2-7	TGTGCCAGCAGCCCCCGGGACATTTTCTCCTACGAGCAGTACTTC	CASSPRDIFSYEQYF
NA	TRBD2	TRBV28	TRBJ2-3	TGTGCCAGCAACCAGCCGGGGGGAATCACAGATACGCAGTATTTT	CASNQPGGITDTQYF
NA	NA	TRBV10-3	TRBJ1-1	TGTGCCATCCGCGGGGGACCCGAATCGAGCACTGAAGCTTTCTTT	CAIRGGPESSTEAFF
few	NA	TRBV2	TRBJ1-2	TGTGCCAGCAACCAAGAGACGTATACAGCTAACTATGGCTACACCTTC	CASNQETYTANYGYTF
NA	NA	TRBV7-9	TRBJ2-2	TGTGCCAGCAGCGTAAAAAGGTCAGGGGCCAACACCGGGGAGCTGTTTTTT	CASSVKRSGANTGELFF
once	NA	TRBV18	TRBJ1-1	TGTGCCAGCTCTGAGATGGACAGCACTGAAGCTTTCTTT	CASSEMDSTEAFF
NA	NA	TRBV7-3	TRBJ1-2	TGTGCCAGCAGCTTAGGGAGGGGCCCCTATGGCTACACCTTC	CASSLGRGPYGYTF
NA	NA	TRBV6-1	TRBJ1-5	TGTGCCAGCAGTGAAGACAGATGGAATCAGCCCCAGCATTTT	CASSEDRWNQPQHF
few	NA	TRBV7-9	TRBJ1-5	TGTGCCAGCAGCTTAGACACTATCAATCAGCCCCAGCATTTT	CASSLDTINQPQHF
NA	NA	TRBV19	TRBJ2-2	TGTGCCAGTAGTTTCCGTAGCGGGGAGCTGTTTTTT	CASSFRSGELFF
NA	NA	TRBV28	TRBJ1-1	TGTGCCACGGTAACAGTCCCCATGAACACTGAAGCTTTCTTT	CATVTVPMNTEAFF
NA	TRBD1	TRBV6-6	TRBJ1-2	TGTGCCAGTTCGGACAGGGGAGGCTATGGCTACACCTTC	CASSDRGGYGYTF
NA	NA	TRBV6-5	TRBJ1-2	TGTGCCAGCAGAATCGGGTCGCAGGGGAGTCCTGGCTACACCTTC	CASRIGSQGSPGYTF
NA	TRBD1	TRBV27	TRBJ1-2	TGTGCCAGCAGTTCCGGGACAGCCAACTATGGCTACACCTTC	CASSSGTANYGYTF
NA	NA	TRBV9	TRBJ2-1	TGTGCCAGCAGCGTGGGGCTACTCAATGAGCAGTTCTTC	CASSVGLLNEQFF
NA	NA	TRBV9	TRBJ1-5	TGTGCCAGCAGCGTAGGCGAAAATCAGCCCCAGCATTTT	CASSVGENQPQHF
NA	NA	TRBV28	TRBJ2-6	TGTGCCAGCAGTTTTAGCTCAGGGGCCAACGTCCTGACTTTC	CASSFSSGANVLTF
NA	TRBD1	TRBV15	TRBJ1-4	TGTGCCACCAGCAGAGGACAGGGTACTAATGAAAAACTGTTTTTT	CATSRGQGTNEKLFF
NA	NA	TRBV28	TRBJ1-2	TGTGCCAGCCGTTCAGGGAACTATGGCTACACCTTC	CASRSGNYGYTF
NA	NA	TRBV10-1	TRBJ2-1	TGCGCCAGCAGTAAGGGGGGGGCCGAGACCTACAATGAGCAGTTCTTC	CASSKGGAETYNEQFF
NA	NA	TRBV4-1	TRBJ2-3	TGCGCCAGCAGCCAAGAGCGGACAGCGGGGCCTCGGATAGATACGCAGTATTTT	CASSQERTAGPRIDTQYF
NA	NA	TRBV30	TRBJ1-2	TGTGCCTGGAGTGCCTCGTCCAAGAGGAACTATGGCTACACCTTC	CAWSASSKRNYGYTF
NA	NA	TRBV6-6	TRBJ2-5	TGTGCCAGCAAAGACTCGGCATTTGAGACCCAGTACTTC	CASKDSAFETQYF
once	NA	TRBV5-6	TRBJ2-3	TGTGCCAGCAGCTTGGCCCGGGGGGATACGCAGTATTTT	CASSLARGDTQYF